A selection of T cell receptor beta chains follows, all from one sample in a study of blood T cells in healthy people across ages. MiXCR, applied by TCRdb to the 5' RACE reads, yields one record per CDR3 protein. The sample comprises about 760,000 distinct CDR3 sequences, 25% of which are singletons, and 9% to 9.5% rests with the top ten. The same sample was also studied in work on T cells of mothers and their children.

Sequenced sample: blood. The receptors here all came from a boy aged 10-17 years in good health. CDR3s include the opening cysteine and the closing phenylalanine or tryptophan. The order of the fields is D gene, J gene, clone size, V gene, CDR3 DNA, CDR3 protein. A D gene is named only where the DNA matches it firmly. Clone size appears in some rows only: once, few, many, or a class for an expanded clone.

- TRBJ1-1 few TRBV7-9 TGTGCCAGCAGCCTCGGACTGACCAACACTGAAGCTTTCTTT CASSLGLTNTEAFF
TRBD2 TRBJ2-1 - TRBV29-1 TGCAGCGTCCAAGCGGGACTTGTCAGGAATGAGCAGTTCTTC CSVQAGLVRNEQFF
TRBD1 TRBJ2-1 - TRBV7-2 TGTGCCAGCAGCTCGCGGGGGACAGGGGGCAGTGAGCAGTTCTTC CASSSRGTGGSEQFF
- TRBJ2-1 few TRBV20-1 TGCAGTGCTACTGTACGCTACAATGAGCAGTTCTTC CSATVRYNEQFF
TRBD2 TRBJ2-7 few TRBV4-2 TGTGCCAGCAGCCAAGGGACTAGCGGGGGGTCCTACGAGCAGTACTTC CASSQGTSGGSYEQYF
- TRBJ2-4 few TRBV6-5 TGTGCCAGCAGTTACTCGGTAGCCAAAAACATTCAGTACTTC CASSYSVAKNIQYF
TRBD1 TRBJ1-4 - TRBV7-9 TGTGCCAGCAGCTTATTGACAGGGACGGTTGAAAAACTGTTTTTT CASSLLTGTVEKLFF
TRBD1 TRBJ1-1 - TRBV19 TGTGCCAGTAGGAATACCGGGACAGCTGAAGCTTTCTTT CASRNTGTAEAFF
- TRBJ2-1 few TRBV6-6 TGTGCCAGCAGTTACGTCCCAGCGGGCGTGAGCTCCTACAATGAGCAGTTCTTC CASSYVPAGVSSYNEQFF
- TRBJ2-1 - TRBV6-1 TGTGCCAGCAGTCCCGGGGGGCAGTTGTCCTACAATGAGCAGTTCTTC CASSPGGQLSYNEQFF
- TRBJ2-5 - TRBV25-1 TGTGCCAGCACCGAAGGTACAGGGCAAGAGACCCAGTACTTC CASTEGTGQETQYF
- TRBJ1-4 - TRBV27 TGTGCCACCCCGACGGCTTCTGGGGAAAAACTGTTTTTT CATPTASGEKLFF
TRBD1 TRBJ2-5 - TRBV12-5 TGTGCTAGTGGTCAGTGGACAGGCTTACACCAAGAGACCCAGTACTTC CASGQWTGLHQETQYF
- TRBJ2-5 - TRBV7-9 TGTGCCAGCAGCTTAGAAACAGAAGAGACCCAGTACTTC CASSLETEETQYF
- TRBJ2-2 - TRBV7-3 TGTGCCAGCAGCGAGGCGTCCCGGGCGACCGGGGAGCTGTTTTTT CASSEASRATGELFF
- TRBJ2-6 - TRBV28 TGTGCCAGCAGCCCCTCCTGGTCCGGGGCCAACGTCCTGACTTTC CASSPSWSGANVLTF
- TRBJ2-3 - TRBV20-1 TGCAGTGCTAGTACACTAGATACGCAGTATTTT CSASTLDTQYF
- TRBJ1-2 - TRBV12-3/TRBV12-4 TGTGCCAGCAGTTTAGAGCCCCGACTCTATGGCTACACCTTC CASSLEPRLYGYTF
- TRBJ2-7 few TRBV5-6 TGTGCCAGCAGCTTGCCGCATGGGTACGAGCAGTACTTC CASSLPHGYEQYF
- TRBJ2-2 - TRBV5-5 TGTGCCAGCAAGGTGGCCCGGTTCACCGGGGAGCTGTTTTTT CASKVARFTGELFF
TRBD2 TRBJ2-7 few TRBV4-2 TGTGCCAGCAGCCAAGGGGGGGAGGGCTCCTACGAGCAGTACTTC CASSQGGEGSYEQYF
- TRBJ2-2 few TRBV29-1 TGCAGCGTTGAGACGAACACCGGGGAGCTGTTTTTT CSVETNTGELFF
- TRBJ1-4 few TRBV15 TGTGCCACCAGCAGAGACCGGGGGGTTCCGAGGACTAATGAAAAACTGTTTTTT CATSRDRGVPRTNEKLFF
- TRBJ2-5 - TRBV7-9 TGTGCCAGCAGCTCGCTTTACGAAGAGACCCAGTACTTC CASSSLYEETQYF
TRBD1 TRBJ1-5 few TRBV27 TGTGCCAGCAGTTGGGACAGGGGGCCAGGACAGCCCCAGCATTTT CASSWDRGPGQPQHF
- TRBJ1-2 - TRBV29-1 TGCAGCGTTGATACAGTAAACTATGGCTACACCTTC CSVDTVNYGYTF
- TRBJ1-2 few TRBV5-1 TGCGCCAGCAGATGGGACGGGGACTATGGCTACACCTTC CASRWDGDYGYTF
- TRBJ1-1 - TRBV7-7 TGTGCTAGCAGCTCCGAAGTCGAACGGACTGAAGCTTTCTTT CASSSEVERTEAFF
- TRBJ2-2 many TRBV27 TGTGCCAGCAGGCACACAGGCACCGGGGAGCTGTTTTTT CASRHTGTGELFF
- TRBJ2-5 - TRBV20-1 TGCAGTGCTAGCCCCTCGACTAGGAGAGGAACGGAGACCCAGTACTTC CSASPSTRRGTETQYF
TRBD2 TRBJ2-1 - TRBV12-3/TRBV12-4 TGTGCCAGCAGTTTTGGCGGGAGTTATGAGCAGTTCTTC CASSFGGSYEQFF
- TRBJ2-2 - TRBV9 TGTGCCAGCAGCGTTGGGGGGGCCTACACCGGGGAGCTGTTTTTT CASSVGGAYTGELFF
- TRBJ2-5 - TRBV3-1 TGTGCCAGCAGCCGCCGACAGGCGGAGACCCAGTACTTC CASSRRQAETQYF
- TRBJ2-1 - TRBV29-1 TGCAGCGTTGAAGATAGCACAAGATCCTCCTACAATGAGCAGTTCTTC CSVEDSTRSSYNEQFF
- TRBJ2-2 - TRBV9 TGTGCCAGCAGCCGGGACTTAGCACACACCGGGGAGCTGTTTTTT CASSRDLAHTGELFF
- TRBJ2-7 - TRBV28 TGTGCCAGCAGTCCACCAGGGTTCGAGCAGTACTTC CASSPPGFEQYF
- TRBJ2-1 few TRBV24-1 TGTGCCACCAGTGATTTGCGTGGGGGGCAAAGGTACAATGAGCAGTTCTTC CATSDLRGGQRYNEQFF
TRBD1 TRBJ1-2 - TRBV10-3 TGTGCCATCAGCCAGGGGGCCGCTAACTATGGCTACACCTTC CAISQGAANYGYTF
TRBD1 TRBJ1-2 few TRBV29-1 TGCAGCGTTACAACAGGGGGTGACTATGGCTACACCTTC CSVTTGGDYGYTF
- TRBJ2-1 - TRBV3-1 TGTGCCAGCAGCCAAGTCTCCGGGGAGACCTACAATGAGCAGTTCTTC CASSQVSGETYNEQFF
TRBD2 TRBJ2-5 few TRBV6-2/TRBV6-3 TGTGCCGGCAGTTACCGGACTAGCGTTCGGTATCAAGAGACCCAGTACTTC CAGSYRTSVRYQETQYF
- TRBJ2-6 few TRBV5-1 TGCGCCAGCAAAAATCTGAATGCAGGTGGGGCCAACGTCCTGACTTTC CASKNLNAGGANVLTF
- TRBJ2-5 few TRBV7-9 TGTGCCAGCAGCACAAAAGCGGCCGGGAGAGAGACCCAGTACTTC CASSTKAAGRETQYF
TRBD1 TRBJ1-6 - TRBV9 TGTGCCAGCAGCGTAGGACAGGGGTTACCACCCCTCCACTTT CASSVGQGLPPLHF
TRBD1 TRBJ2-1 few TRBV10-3 TGTGCCATCGGTCCACCTGAGGGGGCATCCTACAATGAGCAGTTCTTC CAIGPPEGASYNEQFF
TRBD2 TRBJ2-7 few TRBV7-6 TGTGCCAGCAGCTTAGGCACTAGCGGGGGTGACGAGCAGTACTTC CASSLGTSGGDEQYF
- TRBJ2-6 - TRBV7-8 TGTGCCAGCAGCCTCGGGACAAAGTTTGCGGGTGGGGCCAACGTCCTGACTTTC CASSLGTKFAGGANVLTF
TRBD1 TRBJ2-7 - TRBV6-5 TGTGCCAGCAGGAGGACAGGGAAGGAGCGCGAGCAGTACTTC CASRRTGKEREQYF
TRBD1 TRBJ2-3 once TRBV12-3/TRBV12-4 TGTGCCAGCCACATGACAGGGATTACAGATACGCAGTATTTT CASHMTGITDTQYF
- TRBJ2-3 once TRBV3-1 TGTGCCAGCACCGGACTATACACAGATACGCAGTATTTT CASTGLYTDTQYF
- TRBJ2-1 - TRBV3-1 TGTGCCAGCAGCCTTATGCCCTCCCAGGATGAGCAGTTCTTC CASSLMPSQDEQFF
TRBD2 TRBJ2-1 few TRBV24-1 TGTGCCACCAGTGAGGTAGCGGGATCGAAGCCGTTCTTC CATSEVAGSKPFF
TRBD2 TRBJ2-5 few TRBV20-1 TGCAGTCCCTGGGCAGCGGGAGTGCAGGAGACCCAGTACTTC CSPWAAGVQETQYF
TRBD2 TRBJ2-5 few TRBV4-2 TGTGCCAGCAGCCAAGTACTCGCGGGAGGGGGTTACCAAGAGACCCAGTACTTC CASSQVLAGGGYQETQYF
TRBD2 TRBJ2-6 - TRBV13 TGTGCCAGCAGCCCATTACGGGCTAGCGGCAGCTCTGGGGCCAACGTCCTGACTTTC CASSPLRASGSSGANVLTF
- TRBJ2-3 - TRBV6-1 TGTGCCATACTAAGGTACGGGGATACGCAGTATTTT CAILRYGDTQYF
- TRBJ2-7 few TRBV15 TGTGCCACCAGCAGAGAAGTAGGCAGTACCTACGAGCAGTACTTC CATSREVGSTYEQYF